This is a list of T cell receptor beta chains from one sample in a study of cytomegalovirus exposure and HLA in healthy donors. Only in-frame clones appear in the TCRdb table, and some are missing; sequencing was by immunoSEQ multiplex PCR. Of approximately 100,000 clones listed, about three quarters were seen once; the top ten hold less than 3.5%. What was sequenced was PBMCs. The receptors shown here come from a female donor in good health and CMV-seronegative. Each CDR3 is given with its conserved first and last residue. The order of the fields is V gene, J gene, CDR3 protein.

>TRBV27|TRBJ2-3
CASSLSRPTDTQYF
>TRBV27|TRBJ2-1
CASSSPSGDEQFF
>TRBV19|TRBJ1-4
CASSVRTGGVPEKLFF
>TRBV6-6|TRBJ1-2
CASSFGGGDGYTF
>TRBV7-2|TRBJ2-4
CASSLGGPMNIQYF
>TRBV7-9|TRBJ2-4
CASSLGGLAGGKNIQYF
>TRBV2|TRBJ2-5
CASSEGRGGETQYF
>TRBV6-4|TRBJ2-3
CASRRLVSDTQYF
>TRBV10-1|TRBJ2-7
CASSELASGSGEQYF
>TRBV29-1|TRBJ2-1
CSVGPWAQDREQFF
>TRBV5-8|TRBJ1-2
CASSFARSGYTF
>TRBV7-9|TRBJ1-5
CASSGGTESNQPQHF
>TRBV30|TRBJ2-3
CACSRDLRDTQYF
>TRBV2|TRBJ1-1
CASRGFGGRFAEAFF
>TRBV4-1|TRBJ2-3
CASSQLPGSTDTQYF
>TRBV6-5|TRBJ1-1
CASRAQGPHTEAFF
>TRBV7-2|TRBJ1-2
CASSQPPGQGARGYTF
>TRBV6-5|TRBJ1-6
CASSYSKGYSPLHF
>TRBV6-1|TRBJ2-6
CASSEQGSGANVLTF
>TRBV6-1|TRBJ1-3
CASSEAHGGSSGNTIYF
>TRBV6-4|TRBJ2-5
CASSRGPQETQYF
>TRBV11-3|TRBJ2-5
CASSLGAVAGGQETQYF
>TRBV5-4|TRBJ2-3
CASSLGAEGAMAAQYF
>TRBV5-4|TRBJ1-2
CASSLMGQPTYGYTF
>TRBV5-1|TRBJ2-3
CASSSIAGGGINTDTQYF
>TRBV30|TRBJ1-4
CAWKHLNEKLFF
>TRBV7-8|TRBJ1-1
CASSKLEGGTEAFF
>TRBV5-5|TRBJ1-1
CASSPLETGMNTEAFF
>TRBV4-2|TRBJ1-1
CASSQDEYAGARGPSLNTEAFF
>TRBV27|TRBJ2-1
CASSLGGGRRGEQFF
>TRBV4-2|TRBJ2-3
CASSQAQSTDTQYF
>TRBV29-1|TRBJ2-1
CSGRQGAGGEQFF
>TRBV7-2|TRBJ1-6
CASSLSNGQGSPLHF
>TRBV10-3|TRBJ2-1
CAIRSTRDSYNEQFF
>TRBV5-6|TRBJ2-4
CASSFLEGVAKNIQYF
>TRBV13|TRBJ1-2
CASSLGLAGGSGYTF
>TRBV29-1|TRBJ2-7
CSVVKGSDEQYF
>TRBV5-8|TRBJ1-1
CASSSRGTAAEAFF
>TRBV21-1|TRBJ2-7
CASSKGDRNEQYF
>TRBV30|TRBJ1-2
CAWSVRGGSYTF
>TRBV5-1|TRBJ2-2
CASSSTGTSEPNTGELFF
>TRBV9|TRBJ2-1
CASGSGWYNEQFF
>TRBV7-9|TRBJ2-3
CASSLGTPTGDTQYF
>TRBV4-3|TRBJ2-2
CASSQVASVTGELFF
>TRBV5-1|TRBJ1-1
CASSKGQVNTEAFF
>TRBV30|TRBJ2-3
CAWSVLPRTDTQYF
>TRBV7-9|TRBJ1-5
CASSQDKTSQPQHF
>TRBV9|TRBJ2-3
CASSVDGGITDTQYF
>TRBV10-3|TRBJ2-7
CAISDSPIRDNSYEQYF
>TRBV5-6|TRBJ1-4
CASSRDRTVGKLFF
>TRBV25-1|TRBJ1-2
CASSELGPESNYGYTF
>TRBV6-5|TRBJ2-3
CASRTGDTQYF
>TRBV9|TRBJ1-1
CASSLRGQINLNTEAFF
>TRBV4-3|TRBJ2-1
CASSQDPGREGGFYNEQFF
>TRBV7-6|TRBJ1-2
CASSPLTTGGNYGYTF